Following are 20 T cell receptor beta chains from one sample sequenced in a study of blood T cell repertoires in COVID-19. Produced via immunoSEQ multiplex PCR; TCRdb's table is partial and in-frame only. Of about 50,000 clones in the sample, 88% are singletons; the top ten hold approximately 10%. The specimen was peripheral blood. The origin of the receptors is a man in his fifties or sixties with active COVID-19.

The chain couples TRBV2 to TRBJ2-1; 8 bases align to TRBD2. Per the germline V gene, CDR1 is SNHLY and CDR2 is FYNNEI. V trimming: 6 bases; J trimming: 5 bases; junction bases outside the gene matches: 6. This CDR3 contains 14 residues. Here the CDR3 DNA reads TGTGCCAGCAGGGTCGGGGGGGCGAACAATGAGCAGTTCTTC. It is translated as CASRVGGANNEQFF.

This chain connects TRBV5-1 to TRBJ2-3; D gene ambiguous. This CDR3 is built from 14 residues. Germline values: CDR1 SGHRS, CDR2 YFSETQ. V was shortened by 0 bases and J by 2 bases, with 7 bases between the two germline ends. Written as DNA, the CDR3 is TGCGCCAGCAGCTTGGACAGCCCCACAGATACGCAGTATTTT. This sequence encodes CASSLDSPTDTQYF.

This clone was detected once. This rearrangement joins TRBV5-6 to TRBJ1-6, with 8 bases fitting TRBD1. Germline V gene lookup returns CDR1 SGHDT and CDR2 YYEEEE. The CDR3 contains 15 residues. Unmatched junction bases numbered 6, after V lost 6 bases and J lost 4 bases. The CDR3 reads CASTLGTGYNSPLHF. The CDR3 region has the DNA TGTGCCAGCACCCTCGGGACAGGTTATAATTCACCCCTCCACTTT.

Here the CDR3 reads CASSLTRGRSGELFF. Written as DNA, the CDR3 is TGTGCCAGCAGCTTAACCAGGGGGCGCAGCGGGGAGCTGTTTTTT. The V gene is TRBV13, the J gene TRBJ2-2; 8 positions match TRBD1. The V and J ends lost 2 bases and 7 bases, in that order; junction bases with no gene match: 6. This CDR3 comprises 15 residues. In germline, CDR1 is PRHDT, CDR2 FYEKMQ (reference sequence).

The J gene is TRBJ2-7, the V gene TRBV9; 7 positions match TRBD2. Germline CDR1 SGDLS, CDR2 YYNGEE. Unmatched junction bases numbered 4, after V lost 0 bases and J lost 4 bases. The CDR3 loop spans 14 amino acids. The CDR3 region is CASSVGNSGYEQYF. In nucleotides, the CDR3 is TGTGCCAGCAGCGTAGGTAATAGCGGGTACGAGCAGTACTTC.

This clone was seen a few times. This CDR3 is CASGSGPYGYTF. CDR3 bases: TGTGCCAGCGGGAGCGGACCCTATGGCTACACCTTC. The chain recombines TRBV28 with TRBJ1-2; D is uncertain. CDR1 is MDHEN and CDR2 is SYDVKM in the germline V gene. V dropped 8 bases and J dropped 4 bases, with 11 bases sitting between them. The CDR3 extends over 12 amino acids.

The V and J genes are TRBV5-1 and TRBJ2-2; D perhaps matches TRBD1 (5 bases). This CDR3 comprises 13 residues. V lost 2 bases and J 9 bases, leaving 11 bases between the germline ends. The germline gives CDR1 SGHRS, CDR2 YFSETQ. The chain's CDR3 is CASSLETARELFF. In DNA form, the CDR3 reads TGCGCCAGCAGCTTAGAGACAGCACGGGAGCTGTTTTTT.

The chain links TRBV4-2 to TRBJ2-7; a possible D gene is TRBD1 (6 bases). The CDR3 consists of 15 residues. The V gene's germline CDR1 is LGHNA and CDR2 YNFKEQ. Deletions cut 4 bases from V and 2 bases from J, with 15 bases between. The CDR3 reads CASSLSLDRPYEQYF. Written as DNA, the CDR3 is TGTGCCAGCAGCCTAAGTCTGGACAGACCCTACGAGCAGTACTTC.

The chain has TRBV5-1 and TRBJ2-7; 9 bases fit TRBD1. This CDR3 comprises 14 residues. Germline trimming cut 0 bases from V and 4 bases from J; bases unmatched to any gene: 2. Germline V gives CDR1 SGHRS, CDR2 YFSETQ. CDR3 coding DNA: TGCGCCAGCAGCTTGGCGGGACAGGGTTACGAGCAGTACTTC. Residues: CASSLAGQGYEQYF.

The chain carries TRBV4-3 and TRBJ2-6; D gene unclear. Trimming took off 5 bases at V and 0 bases at J, with 14 bases between the two ends. Germline lookup yields CDR1 LGHNA and CDR2 YSLEER. The CDR3 is 17 amino acids. CDR3 sequence reads: CASSLRSVFSGANVLTF. The CDR3 DNA reads as TGCGCCAGCAGCTTGCGAAGCGTTTTCTCTGGGGCCAACGTCCTGACTTTC.

The chain combines TRBV2 with TRBJ1-1, with unresolved D. Germline CDR1 SNHLY, CDR2 FYNNEI. Trimming took 0 bases from V and 3 from J, leaving 8 bases between them. The CDR3 loop spans 14 amino acids. In DNA, the CDR3 is TGTGCCAGCAGTGAAGCCGACGACTACACTGAAGCTTTCTTT. As protein: CASSEADDYTEAFF. Drawing the rest from reference TRBV2 and TRBJ1-1, the complete variable domain is EPEVTQTPSHQVTQMGQEVILRCVPISNHLYFYWYRQILGQKVEFLVSFYNNEISEKSEIFDDQFSVERPDGSNFTLKIRSTKLEDSAMYFCASSEADDYTEAFFGQGTRLTVV.

This chain links TRBV18 with TRBJ2-5; 10 bases are shared with TRBD2. The germline CDR1 and CDR2 sequences are KGHSH and LQKENI. There are 16 residues in the CDR3. The J segment lost 6 bases and the V segment lost 2 bases, leaving 9 bases of the junction unmatched. The CDR3 reads CASSPGPSGSSKTQYF. The CDR3 DNA sequence: TGTGCCAGCTCACCAGGACCTAGCGGGAGTAGCAAGACCCAGTACTTC. Supplemented by reference TRBV18 and TRBJ2-5, the full variable domain reads NAGVMQNPRHLVRRRGQEARLRCSPMKGHSHVYWYRQLPEEGLKFMVYLQKENIIDESGMPKERFSAEFPKEGPSILRIQQVVRGDSAAYFCASSPGPSGSSKTQYFGPGTRLLVL.

V is TRBV30 and J is TRBJ1-5, with TRBD1 matching over 9 bases. The CDR3 loop spans 15 amino acids. Germline assignment: CDR1 GTSNPN and CDR2 SVGIG (reference sequence). Trimming at V came to 1 base and at J to 6 bases, leaving 7 bases not matched to a gene. The CDR3 spells CAWSEGTGSGQPQHF. CDR3 in DNA: TGTGCCTGGAGTGAAGGGACAGGGTCAGGTCAGCCCCAGCATTTT. Looking up the rest from reference TRBV30 and TRBJ1-5 gives the full variable domain: SQTIHQWPATLVQPVGSPLSLECTVEGTSNPNLYWYRQAAGRGLQLLFYSVGIGQISSEVPQNLSASRPQDRQFILSSKKLLLSDSGFYLCAWSEGTGSGQPQHFGDGTRLSIL.

The J gene is TRBJ2-1, the V gene TRBV18; D is perhaps TRBD2 (6 bases). This CDR3 has 13 amino acids. The germline V gene encodes CDR1 KGHSH and CDR2 LQKENI. Trimming took off 8 bases at V and 7 bases at J, with 15 bases between the two ends. The chain's CDR3 is CASRDSLPNEQFF. CDR3 bases: TGTGCCAGCCGGGACTCCCTCCCGAATGAGCAGTTCTTC.

The rearrangement joins TRBV3-1 (or the pseudogene TRBV3-2) to TRBJ2-7, with D unresolved. The V gene's germline CDR1 is LGHDT and CDR2 YNNKEL (reference sequence). V was cut by 4 bases and J by 5 bases, with 15 bases left in between. This CDR3 region has 14 residues. The CDR3 DNA sequence: TGTGCCAGCAGCCCCGACGCAGGTGGTGACGAGCAGTACTTC. It encodes CASSPDAGGDEQYF.

The rearrangement uses TRBV12-5 and TRBJ1-5; no clear D. Germline-derived CDR1 and CDR2 are LGHNT and FRNRAP. The ends were cut back, 0 bases at V and 1 base at J, with 10 bases in the middle. The CDR3 has 16 residues. CDR3 nucleotides: TGTGCTAGTGGTTTGGTAATGGCAGGAAGCAATCAGCCCCAGCATTTT. It codes for CASGLVMAGSNQPQHF.

The rearrangement joins TRBV19 to TRBJ2-1; TRBD2 aligns across 7 bases. The junction had 9 bases not matched to a gene; V was cut back by 7 bases and J by 0 bases. CDR1 and CDR2 from the germline V gene are LNHDA and SQIVND (reference sequence). This CDR3 has 16 residues. CDR3 bases: TGTGCCAGTATGACTAGCCCGACCCTCTCCTACAATGAGCAGTTCTTC. Translating gives CASMTSPTLSYNEQFF. Together with reference TRBV19 and TRBJ2-1, the CDR3 gives the full variable domain: DGGITQSPKYLFRKEGQNVTLSCEQNLNHDAMYWYRQDPGQGLRLIYYSQIVNDFQKGDIAEGYSVSREKKESFPLTVTSAQKNPTAFYLCASMTSPTLSYNEQFFGPGTRLTVL.

The chain links TRBV6-2 or TRBV6-3 to TRBJ2-3; D unclear. Per germline, CDR1 MNHEY and CDR2 SVGEGT. This CDR3 is built from 12 residues. V gave up 5 bases and J gave up 7 bases, with 10 bases separating them. This CDR3 reads CASSRAINTQYF. CDR3 sequence (DNA): TGTGCCAGCAGTCGCGCGATTAATACGCAGTATTTT.

The CDR3 loop is CASSLAQGALAKNIQYF. CDR3 DNA sequence: TGTGCCAGCAGCTTAGCACAGGGGGCTCTGGCCAAAAACATTCAGTACTTC. The genes are TRBV7-9 and TRBJ2-4; 9 nucleotides line up with TRBD1. This CDR3 has 17 residues. The junction had 4 bases not matched to a gene; V was cut back by 0 bases and J by 1 base. CDR1 SEHNR and CDR2 FQNEAQ come from the germline V gene (reference sequence).

The chain uses TRBV10-1 and TRBJ2-5; TRBD1 matches at 8 bases. V shed 3 bases, J shed 5 bases, and the junction held 5 bases outside the gene matches. Germline V gene data show CDR1 as WNHNN and CDR2 as SYGVQD (reference sequence). This CDR3 contains 14 residues. CDR3 bases: TGCGCCAGCAGTGATTTTCAGGGGGCCGAGACCCAGTACTTC. Protein product: CASSDFQGAETQYF.